These 10 T cell receptor beta chains were all obtained from the same sample, sequenced in a study of CD8+ T cells in alopecia areata. The sequencing template was cDNA reverse transcribed from extracted RNA. The table came from immunoSEQ multiplex PCR; TCRdb's copy has only in-frame clones and leaves some out. In the table there are more than 140,000 clones, 86% of which are singletons. As for treatment: oral pan-JAK inhibitor, 5-10 mg twice daily. The material sequenced was CD8+ T cells sorted from blood, taken at week 4, from a patient treated with tofacitinib. The receptors here all came from a human donor with alopecia areata.

CDR3 loop: CASSPSSGTGTYEQYF. The CDR3 region has the DNA TGTGCCAGCAGTCCTTCTTCGGGGACAGGGACCTACGAGCAGTACTTC. The V gene is TRBV27, the J gene TRBJ2-7, with 9 bases that match TRBD1. CDR1 is MNHEY, CDR2 SMNVEV, per germline (reference sequence). The CDR3 runs to 16 residues. V was pared by 5 bases and J by 2 bases, with 10 bases of the junction left unmatched.

This clone was detected once. The chain couples TRBV10-2 to TRBJ1-4, with D perhaps TRBD1 (6 bases). V lost 0 bases and J 10 bases, leaving 27 bases between the germline ends. CDR1 WSHSY and CDR2 SAAADI come from the germline V gene. CDR3 length equals 19 residues. CDR3 amino acids: CASSESNGDRGGYRSKLFF. CDR3 in DNA: TGCGCCAGCAGTGAGTCGAACGGCGATAGAGGGGGTTATCGCTCAAAACTGTTTTTT.

This clone is a singleton in its sample. The chain recombines TRBV5-6 with TRBJ1-4, with 7 positions matching TRBD1. The V gene end was trimmed by 3 bases and the J gene end by 5 bases; junction bases not matched to a gene: 10. Germline values: CDR1 SGHDT, CDR2 YYEEEE. The CDR3 is 16 amino acids. The CDR3 protein is CASSWGTEGKNEKLFF. The CDR3 coding sequence is TGTGCCAGCAGCTGGGGGACAGAAGGGAAGAATGAAAAACTGTTTTTT.

The rearrangement links TRBV27 to TRBJ2-7, with D possibly TRBD1 on 5 matching bases. The CDR3 runs 14 residues. CDR1 is MNHEY and CDR2 is SMNVEV in the germline V gene (reference sequence). V was pared by 2 bases and J by 7 bases, with 15 bases between. The CDR3, as DNA: TGTGCCAGCAGTTTAGCCCAGGGATGGGGTGAGCAGTACTTC. As protein: CASSLAQGWGEQYF.

DNA for the CDR3: TGTGCCAGCAGCTTGGCTGGACAAGAAGAGACCCAGTACTTC. Translation gives CASSLAGQEETQYF. The chain links TRBV7-9 to TRBJ2-5; D possibly corresponds to TRBD1 (5 bases). This CDR3 comprises 14 residues. V lost 3 bases and J 3 bases, leaving 11 bases between the germline ends. The germline CDR1 and CDR2 sequences are SEHNR and FQNEAQ (reference sequence).

V gene TRBV30 combines with J gene TRBJ1-1, with no clear D. The CDR3 contains 12 residues. V was pared by 5 bases and J by 0 bases, with 7 bases between. Germline V gene sequence: CDR1 GTSNPN, CDR2 SVGIG (reference sequence). CDR3 nucleotides: TGTGCCTGGGCACAGATGAACACTGAAGCTTTCTTT. Its translation: CAWAQMNTEAFF.

The rearrangement links TRBV30 to TRBJ1-2; D unclear. CDR1 and CDR2 from the germline V gene are GTSNPN and SVGIG (reference sequence). V was clipped by 3 bases and J by 4 bases, with 18 bases between them. The CDR3 spans 15 residues. This chain's CDR3 is CAWRRVMAATYGYTF. The CDR3 DNA follows: TGTGCCTGGAGGAGGGTGATGGCCGCGACCTATGGCTACACCTTC.

This clone was detected only once. V usage is TRBV7-9 and J usage is TRBJ2-3; 7 nucleotides line up with TRBD2. The germline CDR1 and CDR2 sequences are SEHNR and FQNEAQ (reference sequence). V was clipped by 5 bases and J by 1 base; unmatched bases: 9. The CDR3 is made up of 16 amino acids. For the CDR3, the DNA is TGTGCCAGCAGCCCGACTTTCCGGGGGGGCACAGATACGCAGTATTTT. It encodes CASSPTFRGGTDTQYF. Combining the CDR3 with reference TRBV7-9 and TRBJ2-3 gives the whole variable domain DTGVSQNPRHKITKRGQNVTFRCDPISEHNRLYWYRQTLGQGPEFLTYFQNEAQLEKSRLLSDRFSAERPKGSFSTLEIQRTEQGDSAMYLCASSPTFRGGTDTQYFGPGTRLTVL.

This chain links TRBV4-1 with TRBJ2-2, with D perhaps matching TRBD1 or TRBD2 (5 bases each). V shed 4 bases and J shed 0 bases, with 12 bases lying between them. This CDR3 spans 16 amino acids. Germline V gives CDR1 MGHRA, CDR2 YSYEKL. This CDR3 is CASSPRGATNTGELFF. The CDR3 bases are TGCGCCAGCAGCCCCCGAGGGGCTACGAACACCGGGGAGCTGTTTTTT.

The rearrangement links TRBV5-1 to TRBJ2-7, with 11 bases fitting TRBD2. The CDR3 spans 16 residues. The V gene end was trimmed by 4 bases and the J gene end by 0 bases; junction bases not matched to a gene: 6. Germline CDR1 and CDR2: SGHRS and YFSETQ. CDR3 sequence: CASSQGLAGLSYEQYF. The CDR3 bases are TGCGCCAGCAGCCAAGGACTAGCGGGCCTCTCCTACGAGCAGTACTTC.